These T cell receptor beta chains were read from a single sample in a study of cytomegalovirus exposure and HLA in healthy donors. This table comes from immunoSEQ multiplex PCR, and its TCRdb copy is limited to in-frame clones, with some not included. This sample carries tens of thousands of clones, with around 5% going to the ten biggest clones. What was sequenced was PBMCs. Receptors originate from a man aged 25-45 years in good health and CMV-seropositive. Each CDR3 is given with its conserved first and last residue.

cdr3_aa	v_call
CASRGTGRMTEAFF	TRBV19
CASSLGASGNNIYF	TRBV5-1
CASSSPRTSGSKDEQYF	TRBV7-2
CSVRTGYQETQYF	TRBV29-1
CASSLSVGRPTYGYTF	TRBV27
CASSLQGAGYGYTF	TRBV4-2
CASAKGRDGGYTF	TRBV9
CASSFRDRVLYEQYF	TRBV27
CASGEGVSYEQYF	TRBV6-5
CASSLTSGSDNEQFF	TRBV5-5
CASSQEDSKTKETQYF	TRBV13
CASRADTGSTDTQYF	TRBV27
CASSLAPETYEQYF	TRBV5-1
CASSEALAGDTQYF	TRBV6-1
CASSFFPNQPQHF	TRBV5-6
CASSPSGTSGSVYEQYF	TRBV19
CASSPFMGASYEQYF	TRBV6-5